This T cell receptor beta chain was retrieved from a study of blood T cell repertoires in COVID-19. As for the study in general: Specimens from acute and convalescent COVID-19 originated in the United States, Italy and Spain.

This clone was seen only once. Trimming took 0 bases from V and 8 from J, leaving 7 bases between them. Per germline, CDR1 LGHNA and CDR2 YSLEER. CDR3 size: 13 residues. Sequencing was performed with immunoSEQ multiplex PCR; in TCRdb, only in-frame clones are kept and a portion is missing. The table records about 360,000 clones, about 86% of them present only once. V and J are TRBV4-3 and TRBJ1-4, with D uncertain. The clonotype comes from a young man with active or convalescent COVID-19. Sequenced input: peripheral blood. DNA of the CDR3: TGCGCCAGCAGCCAAGACAGAGGAGAAAAACTGTTTTTT. Translation gives CASSQDRGEKLFF.